The 11 T cell receptor beta chains listed next were all sequenced from one sample in a study of cytomegalovirus exposure and HLA in healthy donors. The primer mix had 60 Vbeta and 13 Jbeta primers. Sequencing used immunoSEQ multiplex PCR; TCRdb keeps in-frame clones, though not all of them. Altogether 100,000 to 150,000 clones are present, approximately 80% being singletons, with the ten largest covering 8% to 9%. Sequencing was carried out using PBMCs. The source is a female donor in good health and CMV-seropositive.

This clone came up a few times. The sample holds other DNA sequences that translate to the same CDR3. The chain joins TRBV2 to TRBJ1-5, with D tentatively TRBD1 (5 bases). The CDR3 runs 15 residues. Germline-derived CDR1 and CDR2 are SNHLY and FYNNEI. The V end was cut by 8 bases, the J end by 1 base, with 15 bases between. The CDR3 nucleotides are TGTGCCAGCCAGAAGGGGCAGGAGAGCAATCAGCCCCAGCATTTT. Encoded protein: CASQKGQESNQPQHF.

The chain links TRBV9 to TRBJ2-1, with a possible D match to TRBD2 (6 bases). Germline V gene sequence: CDR1 SGDLS, CDR2 YYNGEE. CDR3 length: 16 residues. Trimming took off 0 bases at V and 0 bases at J, with 10 bases between the two ends. CDR3 sequence: CASSVVTGSSYNEQFF. CDR3 sequence (DNA): TGTGCCAGCAGCGTAGTAACCGGGAGCTCCTACAATGAGCAGTTCTTC.

V usage is TRBV5-1 and J usage is TRBJ2-5, with TRBD2 as a possible D gene (5 bases). CDR3 size: 14 residues. Germline loops: CDR1 SGHRS, CDR2 YFSETQ. V was pared by 1 base and J by 3 bases, with 10 bases between. DNA of the CDR3: TGCGCCAGCAGCTTGCAAACTAGTGAAGAGACCCAGTACTTC. It encodes CASSLQTSEETQYF. The whole variable domain, filled in from reference TRBV5-1 and TRBJ2-5, reads KAGVTQTPRYLIKTRGQQVTLSCSPISGHRSVSWYQQTPGQGLQFLFEYFSETQRNKGNFPGRFSGRQFSNSRSEMNVSTLELGDSALYLCASSLQTSEETQYFGPGTRLLVL.

This clone was picked up a small number of times. This rearrangement joins TRBV9 to TRBJ1-2, with a tentative D call TRBD1 (6 bases). CDR1 is SGDLS and CDR2 is YYNGEE in the germline V gene. Trimming took 0 bases from V and 7 from J, leaving 13 bases between them. CDR3 length: 14 residues. Here the CDR3 reads CASSVEAGDGGYTF. CDR3 nucleotide sequence: TGTGCCAGCAGCGTAGAGGCAGGGGATGGTGGCTACACCTTC.

The V call is TRBV6-4, the J call TRBJ2-7; no firm D call. This CDR3 region has 14 residues. Trimming took 11 bases from V and 0 from J, leaving 17 bases between them. CDR1 and CDR2 from the germline V gene are MRHNA and SNTAGT. The CDR3 loop is CAPPGLTSSYEQYF. The CDR3, as DNA: TGTGCCCCCCCGGGTCTTACGAGCTCCTACGAGCAGTACTTC.

Concerning this clone: This sample also contains other DNA sequences that code for the same CDR3. V is TRBV18 and J is TRBJ1-5; tentatively, D is TRBD1 (6 bases). Germline V gene data show CDR1 as KGHSH and CDR2 as LQKENI. V was trimmed by 2 bases and J by 4 bases, leaving 9 bases between them. CDR3 length: 14 residues. CDR3 DNA sequence: TGTGCCAGCTCACCAGGTACAGGGAATCAGCCCCAGCATTTT. It yields the protein CASSPGTGNQPQHF.

The chain uses TRBV5-6 and TRBJ2-7; 7 nucleotides align to TRBD1. Germline values: CDR1 SGHDT, CDR2 YYEEEE. J lost 3 bases, V lost 0 bases, and 3 bases had no gene match. The CDR3 consists of 14 residues. The CDR3 loop is CASSLGQGGYEQYF. The CDR3, as DNA: TGTGCCAGCAGCTTGGGACAGGGTGGCTACGAGCAGTACTTC.

V usage is TRBV15 and J usage is TRBJ1-3; D is uncertain. This CDR3 spans 13 amino acids. Germline-derived CDR1 and CDR2 are LNHNV and YYDKDF (reference sequence). The V end lost 7 bases, the J end lost 0 bases, and 7 bases lay between the germline ends. As DNA, the CDR3 is TGTGCCACCACGCAGAACTCTGGAAACACCATATATTTT. Translation gives CATTQNSGNTIYF.

V and J are TRBV29-1 and TRBJ2-5; 11 nucleotides agree with TRBD2. Per germline, CDR1 SQVTM and CDR2 ANQGSEA. The CDR3 is made up of 15 amino acids. With 3 bases clipped from V and 11 bases from J, the junction kept 14 bases outside the gene matches. The CDR3 DNA reads TGCAGCGTTGACGGCCCCCTAGCGGGGGGAAAAGAGCAGTACTTC. Its protein product is CSVDGPLAGGKEQYF.

This clone appeared a single time. V is TRBV29-1 and J is TRBJ1-5; D is possibly TRBD1 (5 bases). V dropped 6 bases and J dropped 6 bases, with 15 bases sitting between them. Germline V gene data show CDR1 as SQVTM and CDR2 as ANQGSEA. The CDR3 length is 13 residues. CDR3 loop: CSVAQGGSQPQHF. The DNA for the CDR3 is TGCAGCGTGGCCCAGGGAGGCAGTCAGCCCCAGCATTTT. Full variable domain (rest looked up from reference TRBV29-1 and TRBJ1-5): SAVISQKPSRDICQRGTSLTIQCQVDSQVTMMFWYRQQPGQSLTLIATANQGSEATYESGFVIDKFPISRPNLTFSTLTVSNMSPEDSSIYLCSVAQGGSQPQHFGDGTRLSIL.

J is TRBJ2-7 and V is TRBV27; 8 bases are a match to TRBD1. The junction had 10 bases not matched to a gene; V was cut back by 5 bases and J by 1 base. The CDR3 is made up of 16 amino acids. The germline gives CDR1 MNHEY, CDR2 SMNVEV (reference sequence). CDR3 DNA: TGTGCCAGCAGTCTACAGCCGGGACAGGTGTCCTACGAGCAGTACTTC. This encodes CASSLQPGQVSYEQYF.